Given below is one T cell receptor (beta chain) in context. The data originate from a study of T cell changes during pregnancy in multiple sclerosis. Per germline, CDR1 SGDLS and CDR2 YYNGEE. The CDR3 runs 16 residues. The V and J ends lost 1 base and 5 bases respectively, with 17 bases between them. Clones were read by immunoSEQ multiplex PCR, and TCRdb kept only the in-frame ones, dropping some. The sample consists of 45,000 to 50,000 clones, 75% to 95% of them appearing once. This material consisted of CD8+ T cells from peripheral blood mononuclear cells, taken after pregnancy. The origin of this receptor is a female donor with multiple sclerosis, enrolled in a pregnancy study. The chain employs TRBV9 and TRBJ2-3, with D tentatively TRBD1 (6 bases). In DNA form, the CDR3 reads TGTGCCAGCAGCGTACCCCCGGCAGGGGAGAGAGATACGCAGTATTTT. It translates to CASSVPPAGERDTQYF. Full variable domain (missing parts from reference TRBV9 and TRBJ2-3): DSGVTQTPKHLITATGQRVTLRCSPRSGDLSVYWYQQSLDQGLQFLIQYYNGEERAKGNILERFSAQQFPDLHSELNLSSLELGDSALYFCASSVPPAGERDTQYFGPGTRLTVL.